The 9 T cell receptor beta chains given below trace back to one sample, sequenced in a study of shared clonotypes between healthy human individuals. The table came from immunoSEQ multiplex PCR; TCRdb's copy has only in-frame clones and leaves some out. The table shows a few million clones, with 85% to 95% occurring only once. Sequencing used naive CD4+ T cells from PBMCs. The subset denotes: CD45RA+ positively selected. These receptors all stem from a man aged 18 to 35 in good health. Some clones in this sample may be carry-over from other donors' samples.

The chain links TRBV2 to TRBJ1-2; D uncertain. Trimming took 5 bases from V and 4 from J, leaving 11 bases between them. Germline CDR1 and CDR2: SNHLY and FYNNEI. The CDR3 extends over 13 amino acids. The CDR3 loop is CASSTQRPYGYTF. The DNA of the CDR3 is TGTGCCAGCAGTACGCAGAGACCCTATGGCTACACCTTC.

The chain recombines TRBV5-6 with TRBJ2-7; 8 nucleotides match TRBD2. CDR3 length equals 16 residues. In germline, CDR1 is SGHDT, CDR2 YYEEEE. With V trimmed by 0 bases and J by 0 bases, 5 bases remained unmatched. The CDR3 bases are TGTGCCAGCAGCTTGGCCGCTAGCGGGCTCTCCTACGAGCAGTACTTC. Protein sequence: CASSLAASGLSYEQYF.

The chain uses TRBV5-1 and TRBJ2-7; D is ambiguous. Trimming removed 2 bases at V and 1 base at J, with 10 bases between. The CDR3 contains 14 residues. The V gene's germline CDR1 is SGHRS and CDR2 YFSETQ. The CDR3 region has the DNA TGCGCCAGCAGCTTCCGCGAAACGTCCTACGAGCAGTACTTC. Protein sequence: CASSFRETSYEQYF.

About this clone: Other DNA sequences of this sample code for an identical CDR3. The V and J genes are TRBV18 and TRBJ1-2, with D perhaps TRBD1 (5 bases). The CDR3 contains 14 residues. V was trimmed by 3 bases and J by 2 bases, leaving 10 bases between them. Per germline, CDR1 KGHSH and CDR2 LQKENI. The DNA for the CDR3 is TGTGCCAGCTCACCCCCGGGGGGAAACTATGGCTACACCTTC. Translation: CASSPPGGNYGYTF. Full variable domain (missing parts from reference TRBV18 and TRBJ1-2): NAGVMQNPRHLVRRRGQEARLRCSPMKGHSHVYWYRQLPEEGLKFMVYLQKENIIDESGMPKERFSAEFPKEGPSILRIQQVVRGDSAAYFCASSPPGGNYGYTFGSGTRLTVV.

V gene TRBV28 combines with J gene TRBJ1-5; unclear D gene. V was trimmed by 7 bases and J by 0 bases, leaving 16 bases between them. Germline V gives CDR1 MDHEN, CDR2 SYDVKM. The CDR3 has 16 amino acids. CDR3 sequence reads: CASNTLGQVSNQPQHF. In nucleotides, the CDR3 is TGTGCCAGCAACACCCTCGGGCAGGTTAGCAATCAGCCCCAGCATTTT.

The chain employs TRBV9 and TRBJ1-1, with 10 bases fitting TRBD1. This CDR3 comprises 17 residues. The V gene's germline CDR1 is SGDLS and CDR2 YYNGEE. The ends lost 3 bases at V and 1 base at J; junction bases unmatched: 9. The CDR3 sequence: CASSETGGGGWNTEAFF. The CDR3 DNA follows: TGTGCCAGCAGCGAGACAGGGGGCGGTGGATGGAACACTGAAGCTTTCTTT.

V is TRBV11-3 and J is TRBJ2-2; D call uncertain. There are 15 residues in the CDR3. Trimming cost V 5 bases and J 3 bases, with 13 bases left between them. The germline CDR1 and CDR2 sequences are SGHNT and YENEEA. CDR3 protein: CASSLTDHYTGELFF. In nucleotides, the CDR3 is TGTGCCAGCAGCCTTACGGATCATTACACCGGGGAGCTGTTTTTT.

V is TRBV30 and J is TRBJ1-3, with D perhaps matching TRBD1 (6 bases). The CDR3 totals 13 residues. V was cut by 2 bases and J by 4 bases, with 9 bases left in between. The germline gives CDR1 GTSNPN, CDR2 SVGIG (reference sequence). The CDR3 DNA reads as TGTGCCTGGAGTACAGGGACGGGAAACACCATATATTTT. Its protein is CAWSTGTGNTIYF. The complete variable domain, with remaining parts taken from reference TRBV30 and TRBJ1-3, reads SQTIHQWPATLVQPVGSPLSLECTVEGTSNPNLYWYRQAAGRGLQLLFYSVGIGQISSEVPQNLSASRPQDRQFILSSKKLLLSDSGFYLCAWSTGTGNTIYFGEGSWLTVV.

The V and J genes are TRBV6-5 and TRBJ1-4; TRBD1 agrees at 8 bases. Trimming at V came to 6 bases and at J to 12 bases, leaving 6 bases not matched to a gene. Germline values: CDR1 MNHEY, CDR2 SVGAGI. The CDR3 totals 12 residues. The CDR3 DNA reads TGTGCCAGCAGCTCGACAGGGGCAGAACTGTTTTTT. It codes for CASSSTGAELFF.